This T cell receptor beta chain was sequenced during a study of beta chain features in type 1 diabetes. In the study overall: All samples yielded some 100,000,000 examined sorted cells.

General study results and limits: All four CD4+ subsets from Type 1 diabetes patients carried moderately but significantly shorter TCRB CDR3s. VDJ junctions from type 1 diabetes patients carried fewer insertions and larger deletions.

Between the trimmed V and J ends, which lost 5 bases and 4 bases, there was a span of 15 bases. Germline CDR1 is SGHTA and CDR2 is FQGTGA. The CDR3 sequence is 14 residues long. Expressed TCRB transcripts got sequenced, as all isolated RNA was reverse transcribed. Using immunoSEQ multiplex PCR, the repertoire was profiled, and TCRdb retains in-frame clones only, with some absent. The sample has under 300,000 clones, approximately 25% seen once. Staining for CD45RO/CCR7/CD25/CD127/CD95/CD27 allowed sorting of CD4+ naive, central memory, regulatory and stem cell-like memory cells. Purity exceeded 95% in all sorted populations. This clone was counted only a few times. Its target is not known.

The chain links TRBV7-3 to TRBJ2-7; D possibly corresponds to TRBD1 (6 bases). The sample was naive CD4+ T cells from blood. The receptor comes from a woman aged 25-40 years with type 1 diabetes. Here the CDR3 DNA reads TGTGCCAGCAGCCCGACAGGTTGGGGGTACGAGCAGTACTTC. Its protein is CASSPTGWGYEQYF.